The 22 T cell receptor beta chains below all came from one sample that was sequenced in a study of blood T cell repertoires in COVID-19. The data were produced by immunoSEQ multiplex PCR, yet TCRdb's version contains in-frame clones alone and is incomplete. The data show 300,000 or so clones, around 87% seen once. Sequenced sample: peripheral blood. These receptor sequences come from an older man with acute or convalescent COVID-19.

In DNA form, the CDR3 reads TGTGCCACCCGCGTGGCCTATAATTCACCCCTCCACTTT. Amino acid sequence: CATRVAYNSPLHF. This rearrangement joins TRBV28 to TRBJ1-6; D remains ambiguous. V lost 10 bases to trimming and J lost 2 bases, with 9 bases between them. This CDR3 is built from 13 residues. The V gene's germline CDR1 is MDHEN and CDR2 SYDVKM. Full variable domain (remainder filled in from reference TRBV28 and TRBJ1-6): DVKVTQSSRYLVKRTGEKVFLECVQDMDHENMFWYRQDPGLGLRLIYFSYDVKMKEKGDIPEGYSVSREKKERFSLILESASTNQTSMYLCATRVAYNSPLHFGNGTRLTVT.

In nucleotides, the CDR3 is TGTGCCAGCAGCCTCTACACTGAAGCTTTCTTT. This translates into CASSLYTEAFF. The rearrangement uses TRBV12-3 or TRBV12-4 and TRBJ1-1; D remains ambiguous. This CDR3 is built from 11 residues. V was cut by 6 bases and J by 3 bases, with 5 bases left in between.

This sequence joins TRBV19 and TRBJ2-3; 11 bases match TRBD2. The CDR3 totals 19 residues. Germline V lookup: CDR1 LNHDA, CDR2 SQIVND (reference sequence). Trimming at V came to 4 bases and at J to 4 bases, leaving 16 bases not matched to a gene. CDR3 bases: TGTGCCAGTAGTACACCTTCCGGGACTAGCGGACGGGGGGCAGATACGCAGTATTTT. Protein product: CASSTPSGTSGRGADTQYF. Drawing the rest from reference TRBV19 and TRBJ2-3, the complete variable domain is DGGITQSPKYLFRKEGQNVTLSCEQNLNHDAMYWYRQDPGQGLRLIYYSQIVNDFQKGDIAEGYSVSREKKESFPLTVTSAQKNPTAFYLCASSTPSGTSGRGADTQYFGPGTRLTVL.

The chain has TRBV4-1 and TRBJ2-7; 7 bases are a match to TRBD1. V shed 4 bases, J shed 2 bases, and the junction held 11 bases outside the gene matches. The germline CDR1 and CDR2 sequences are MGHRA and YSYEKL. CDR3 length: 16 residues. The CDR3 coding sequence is TGCGCCAGCAGCCTCTTCTGGGACAGCAAAACCTACGAGCAGTACTTC. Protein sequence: CASSLFWDSKTYEQYF.

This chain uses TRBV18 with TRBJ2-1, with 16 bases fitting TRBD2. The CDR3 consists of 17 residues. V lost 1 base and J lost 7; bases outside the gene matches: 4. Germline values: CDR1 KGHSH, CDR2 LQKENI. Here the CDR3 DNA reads TGTGCCAGCTCACCACTGGGACTAGCGGGGGGGTTAAATGAGCAGTTCTTC. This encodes CASSPLGLAGGLNEQFF. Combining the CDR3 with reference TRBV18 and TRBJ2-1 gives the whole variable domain NAGVMQNPRHLVRRRGQEARLRCSPMKGHSHVYWYRQLPEEGLKFMVYLQKENIIDESGMPKERFSAEFPKEGPSILRIQQVVRGDSAAYFCASSPLGLAGGLNEQFFGPGTRLTVL.

The CDR3 DNA follows: TGTGCCAGCAGGGGCATGACTAGCGGGAGACAGACCCAGTACTTC. Translation gives CASRGMTSGRQTQYF. The chain recombines TRBV7-9 with TRBJ2-5; TRBD2 matches at 12 bases. The V and J ends lost 6 bases and 6 bases, in that order; junction bases with no gene match: 8. Germline values: CDR1 SEHNR, CDR2 FQNEAQ (reference sequence). This CDR3 region has 15 residues.

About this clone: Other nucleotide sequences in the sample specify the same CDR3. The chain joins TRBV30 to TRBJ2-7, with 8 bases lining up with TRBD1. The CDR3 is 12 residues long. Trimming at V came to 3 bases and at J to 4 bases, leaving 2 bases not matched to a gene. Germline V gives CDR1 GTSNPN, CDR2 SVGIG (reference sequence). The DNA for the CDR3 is TGTGCCTGGAGCGGACAGGGATACGAGCAGTACTTC. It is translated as CAWSGQGYEQYF.

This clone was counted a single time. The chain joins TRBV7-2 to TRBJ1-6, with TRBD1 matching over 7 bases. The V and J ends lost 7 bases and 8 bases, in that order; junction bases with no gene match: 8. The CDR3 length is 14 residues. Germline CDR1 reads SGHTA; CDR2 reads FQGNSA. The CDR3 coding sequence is TGTGCCAGCAACCGGGGACAGCGAGATTCACCCCTCCACTTT. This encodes CASNRGQRDSPLHF.

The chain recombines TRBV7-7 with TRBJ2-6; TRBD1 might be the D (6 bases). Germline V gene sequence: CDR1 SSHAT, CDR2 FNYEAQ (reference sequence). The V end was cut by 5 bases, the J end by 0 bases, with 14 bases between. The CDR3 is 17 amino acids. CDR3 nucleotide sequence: TGTGCCAGCAGCGCTGTCTCAGGGGACTCTGGGGCCAACGTCCTGACTTTC. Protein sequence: CASSAVSGDSGANVLTF.

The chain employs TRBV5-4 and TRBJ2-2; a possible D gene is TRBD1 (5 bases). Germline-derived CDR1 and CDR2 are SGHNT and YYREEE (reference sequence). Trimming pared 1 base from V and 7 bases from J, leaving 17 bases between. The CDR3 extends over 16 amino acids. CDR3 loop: CASSLRAAQGIGELFF. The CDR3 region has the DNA TGTGCCAGCAGCTTGAGGGCCGCCCAGGGAATCGGGGAGCTGTTTTTT.

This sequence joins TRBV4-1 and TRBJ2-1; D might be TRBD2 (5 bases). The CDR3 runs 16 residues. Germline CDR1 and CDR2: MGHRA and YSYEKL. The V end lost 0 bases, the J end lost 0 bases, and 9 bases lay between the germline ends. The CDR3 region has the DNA TGCGCCAGCAGCCAAGATTTAGGGAGCTCCTACAATGAGCAGTTCTTC. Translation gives CASSQDLGSSYNEQFF.

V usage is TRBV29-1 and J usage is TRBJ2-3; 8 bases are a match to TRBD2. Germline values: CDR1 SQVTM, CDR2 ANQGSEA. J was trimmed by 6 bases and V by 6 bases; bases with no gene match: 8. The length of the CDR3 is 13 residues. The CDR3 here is CSVQAGDWDTQYF. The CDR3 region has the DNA TGCAGCGTCCAAGCGGGAGACTGGGATACGCAGTATTTT.

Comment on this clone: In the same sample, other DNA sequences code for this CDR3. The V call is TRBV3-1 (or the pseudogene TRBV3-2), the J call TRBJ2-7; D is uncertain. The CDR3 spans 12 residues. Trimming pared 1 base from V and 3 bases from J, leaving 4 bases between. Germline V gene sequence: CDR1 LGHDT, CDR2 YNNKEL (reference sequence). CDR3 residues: CASSQVSYEQYF. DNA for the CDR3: TGTGCCAGCAGCCAAGTGAGCTACGAGCAGTACTTC.

The DNA for the CDR3 is TGTGCCAGCAGCCGAGGGCAGAGACTCTATGGCTACACCTTC. Protein product: CASSRGQRLYGYTF. The V call is TRBV7-8, the J call TRBJ1-2, with D hard to call. The CDR3 runs 14 residues. Trimming took 5 bases from V and 4 from J, leaving 14 bases between them. Germline V gives CDR1 SGHVS, CDR2 FQNEAQ.

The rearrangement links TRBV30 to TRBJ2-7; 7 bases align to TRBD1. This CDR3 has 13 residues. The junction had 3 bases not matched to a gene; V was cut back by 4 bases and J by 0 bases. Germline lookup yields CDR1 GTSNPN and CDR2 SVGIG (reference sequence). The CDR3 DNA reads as TGTGCCTGGATTAGGACAGGCTCCTACGAGCAGTACTTC. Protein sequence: CAWIRTGSYEQYF.

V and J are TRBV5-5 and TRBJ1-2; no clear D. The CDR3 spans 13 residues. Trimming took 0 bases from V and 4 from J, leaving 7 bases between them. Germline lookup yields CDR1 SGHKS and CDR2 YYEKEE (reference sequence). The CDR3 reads CASSLGQPYGYTF. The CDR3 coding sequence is TGTGCCAGCAGCTTGGGACAACCCTATGGCTACACCTTC.

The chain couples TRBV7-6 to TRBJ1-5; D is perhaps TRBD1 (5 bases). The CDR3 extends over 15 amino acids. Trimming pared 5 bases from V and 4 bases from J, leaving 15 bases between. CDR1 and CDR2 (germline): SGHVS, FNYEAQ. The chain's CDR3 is CASSPRAGTNQPQHF. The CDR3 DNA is TGTGCCAGCAGCCCCAGGGCAGGCACGAATCAGCCCCAGCATTTT.

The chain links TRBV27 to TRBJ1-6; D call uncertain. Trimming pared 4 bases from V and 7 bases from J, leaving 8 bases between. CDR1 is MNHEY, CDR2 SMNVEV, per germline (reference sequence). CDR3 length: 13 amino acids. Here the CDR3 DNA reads TGTGCCAGCAGTTCCCGAGAGAATTCACCCCTCCACTTT. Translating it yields CASSSRENSPLHF.

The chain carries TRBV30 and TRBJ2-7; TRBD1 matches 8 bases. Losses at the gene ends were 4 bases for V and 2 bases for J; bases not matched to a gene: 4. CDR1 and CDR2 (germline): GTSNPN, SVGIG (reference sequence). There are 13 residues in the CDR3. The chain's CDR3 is CAWTDRAPYEQYF. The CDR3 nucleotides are TGTGCCTGGACGGACAGGGCCCCCTACGAGCAGTACTTC.

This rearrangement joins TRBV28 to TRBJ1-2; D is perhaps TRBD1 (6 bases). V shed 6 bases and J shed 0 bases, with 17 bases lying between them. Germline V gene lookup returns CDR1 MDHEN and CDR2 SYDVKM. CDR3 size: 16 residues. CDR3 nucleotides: TGTGCCAGCAGCATCGGCGGACGGACAGCTAACTATGGCTACACCTTC. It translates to CASSIGGRTANYGYTF.

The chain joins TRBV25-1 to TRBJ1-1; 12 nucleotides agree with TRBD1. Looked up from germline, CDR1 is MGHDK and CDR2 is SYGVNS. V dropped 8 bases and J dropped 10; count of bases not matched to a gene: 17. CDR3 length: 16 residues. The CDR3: CASAPPGGQGALRAFF. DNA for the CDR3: TGTGCCAGCGCCCCCCCGGGGGGACAGGGGGCGCTGAGAGCTTTCTTT.

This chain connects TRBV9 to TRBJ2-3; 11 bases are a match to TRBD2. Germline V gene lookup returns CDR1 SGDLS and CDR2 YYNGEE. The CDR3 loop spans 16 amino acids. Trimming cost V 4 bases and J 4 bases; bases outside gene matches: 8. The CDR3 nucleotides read TGTGCCAGCAGCATTTATAGCGGGGGGGCCCCAGATACGCAGTATTTT. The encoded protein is CASSIYSGGAPDTQYF.